This TCR beta chain stems from a study of T-cell memory formation after mild COVID-19. Study-wide context: TCR clusters showed largely donor specificity.

The 5'RACE method, run with constant-segment primers, produced TCR alpha and TCR beta cDNA libraries (carrying sample barcodes and UMIs). TCRdb processed the 5' RACE reads anew with MiXCR; each CDR3 protein has one entry. The repertoire holds 100,000 to 150,000 distinct CDR3 sequences, with over 15% as singletons. The germline V gene has CDR1 MRHNA and CDR2 SNTAGT. CDR3 length equals 19 residues. With V trimmed by 5 bases and J by 7 bases, 14 bases remained unmatched. To note about this clonotype: No antigen is known for it.

Study results and caveats: Pre-infection memory contained some responding clones, which suggested that cross-reactive memory had joined. Clones that contracted from day 15 to 85 were balanced CD4/CD8, while later expanders leaned CD4+.

The sequenced material came from PBMCs or a T cell subset sorted from them (not recorded which). The V and J genes are TRBV6-4 and TRBJ2-4; 16 bases match TRBD2. The TCR originated in a man between 18 and 29 years old who had mild COVID-19 (a few samples of this study predate the infection). Cell type and time point are not known. CDR3 DNA sequence: TGTGCCAGCAGTTCCTTTTCCACGGGACTAGCGGGGGGGTTGAACATTCAGTACTTC. Protein sequence: CASSSFSTGLAGGLNIQYF.